This T cell receptor (beta chain) was sequenced in a study of blood T cell repertoires in COVID-19. Between the trimmed V and J ends, which lost 2 bases and 1 base, there was a span of 6 bases. The CDR3 extends over 14 amino acids. Germline V gene data show CDR1 as MDHEN and CDR2 as SYDVKM. Method: immunoSEQ multiplex PCR; TCRdb's copy keeps in-frame clones and lacks some. The sample contains about 30,000 clones, around 87% of which appear only once. This clone came up a few times. Distinct nucleotide sequences in the sample also encode this CDR3. V usage is TRBV28 and J usage is TRBJ1-5, with TRBD1 as a possible D gene (6 bases). Sequenced material: peripheral blood. This clonotype was sampled from a man aged 80 or over with acute or convalescent COVID-19. The CDR3: CASSLGQSNQPQHF. In DNA form, the CDR3 reads TGTGCCAGCAGTTTAGGACAGAGCAATCAGCCCCAGCATTTT.